The table lists the clone carrying this T cell receptor beta chain with a few counts. The target antigen is unknown. The source of the sample is a study of early T cells in non-severe SARS-CoV-2 infection. Study observations and caveats: VDJdb matching favored anti-spike CD8 responses, missing private and CD4 specificities.

The TCR library protocol attached unique molecular identifiers to the individual cDNA molecules. TCRdb reprocessed the 5' RACE reads via MiXCR and lists one record per CDR3 protein. This table has 75,000 to 100,000 distinct CDR3 sequences, more than 13% appearing once. Germline CDR1 SNHLY, CDR2 FYNNEI. The V end was cut by 3 bases, the J end by 2 bases, with 6 bases between. The CDR3 runs 13 residues. This clonotype was sampled from an adult who was a healthcare worker with PCR-confirmed SARS-CoV-2 infection or an uninfected control (not recorded which). The J gene is TRBJ2-3, the V gene TRBV2, with D uncertain. The specimen was whole blood. As DNA, the CDR3 is TGTGCCAGCAGTGACCAACCCACAGATACGCAGTATTTT. It codes for CASSDQPTDTQYF.